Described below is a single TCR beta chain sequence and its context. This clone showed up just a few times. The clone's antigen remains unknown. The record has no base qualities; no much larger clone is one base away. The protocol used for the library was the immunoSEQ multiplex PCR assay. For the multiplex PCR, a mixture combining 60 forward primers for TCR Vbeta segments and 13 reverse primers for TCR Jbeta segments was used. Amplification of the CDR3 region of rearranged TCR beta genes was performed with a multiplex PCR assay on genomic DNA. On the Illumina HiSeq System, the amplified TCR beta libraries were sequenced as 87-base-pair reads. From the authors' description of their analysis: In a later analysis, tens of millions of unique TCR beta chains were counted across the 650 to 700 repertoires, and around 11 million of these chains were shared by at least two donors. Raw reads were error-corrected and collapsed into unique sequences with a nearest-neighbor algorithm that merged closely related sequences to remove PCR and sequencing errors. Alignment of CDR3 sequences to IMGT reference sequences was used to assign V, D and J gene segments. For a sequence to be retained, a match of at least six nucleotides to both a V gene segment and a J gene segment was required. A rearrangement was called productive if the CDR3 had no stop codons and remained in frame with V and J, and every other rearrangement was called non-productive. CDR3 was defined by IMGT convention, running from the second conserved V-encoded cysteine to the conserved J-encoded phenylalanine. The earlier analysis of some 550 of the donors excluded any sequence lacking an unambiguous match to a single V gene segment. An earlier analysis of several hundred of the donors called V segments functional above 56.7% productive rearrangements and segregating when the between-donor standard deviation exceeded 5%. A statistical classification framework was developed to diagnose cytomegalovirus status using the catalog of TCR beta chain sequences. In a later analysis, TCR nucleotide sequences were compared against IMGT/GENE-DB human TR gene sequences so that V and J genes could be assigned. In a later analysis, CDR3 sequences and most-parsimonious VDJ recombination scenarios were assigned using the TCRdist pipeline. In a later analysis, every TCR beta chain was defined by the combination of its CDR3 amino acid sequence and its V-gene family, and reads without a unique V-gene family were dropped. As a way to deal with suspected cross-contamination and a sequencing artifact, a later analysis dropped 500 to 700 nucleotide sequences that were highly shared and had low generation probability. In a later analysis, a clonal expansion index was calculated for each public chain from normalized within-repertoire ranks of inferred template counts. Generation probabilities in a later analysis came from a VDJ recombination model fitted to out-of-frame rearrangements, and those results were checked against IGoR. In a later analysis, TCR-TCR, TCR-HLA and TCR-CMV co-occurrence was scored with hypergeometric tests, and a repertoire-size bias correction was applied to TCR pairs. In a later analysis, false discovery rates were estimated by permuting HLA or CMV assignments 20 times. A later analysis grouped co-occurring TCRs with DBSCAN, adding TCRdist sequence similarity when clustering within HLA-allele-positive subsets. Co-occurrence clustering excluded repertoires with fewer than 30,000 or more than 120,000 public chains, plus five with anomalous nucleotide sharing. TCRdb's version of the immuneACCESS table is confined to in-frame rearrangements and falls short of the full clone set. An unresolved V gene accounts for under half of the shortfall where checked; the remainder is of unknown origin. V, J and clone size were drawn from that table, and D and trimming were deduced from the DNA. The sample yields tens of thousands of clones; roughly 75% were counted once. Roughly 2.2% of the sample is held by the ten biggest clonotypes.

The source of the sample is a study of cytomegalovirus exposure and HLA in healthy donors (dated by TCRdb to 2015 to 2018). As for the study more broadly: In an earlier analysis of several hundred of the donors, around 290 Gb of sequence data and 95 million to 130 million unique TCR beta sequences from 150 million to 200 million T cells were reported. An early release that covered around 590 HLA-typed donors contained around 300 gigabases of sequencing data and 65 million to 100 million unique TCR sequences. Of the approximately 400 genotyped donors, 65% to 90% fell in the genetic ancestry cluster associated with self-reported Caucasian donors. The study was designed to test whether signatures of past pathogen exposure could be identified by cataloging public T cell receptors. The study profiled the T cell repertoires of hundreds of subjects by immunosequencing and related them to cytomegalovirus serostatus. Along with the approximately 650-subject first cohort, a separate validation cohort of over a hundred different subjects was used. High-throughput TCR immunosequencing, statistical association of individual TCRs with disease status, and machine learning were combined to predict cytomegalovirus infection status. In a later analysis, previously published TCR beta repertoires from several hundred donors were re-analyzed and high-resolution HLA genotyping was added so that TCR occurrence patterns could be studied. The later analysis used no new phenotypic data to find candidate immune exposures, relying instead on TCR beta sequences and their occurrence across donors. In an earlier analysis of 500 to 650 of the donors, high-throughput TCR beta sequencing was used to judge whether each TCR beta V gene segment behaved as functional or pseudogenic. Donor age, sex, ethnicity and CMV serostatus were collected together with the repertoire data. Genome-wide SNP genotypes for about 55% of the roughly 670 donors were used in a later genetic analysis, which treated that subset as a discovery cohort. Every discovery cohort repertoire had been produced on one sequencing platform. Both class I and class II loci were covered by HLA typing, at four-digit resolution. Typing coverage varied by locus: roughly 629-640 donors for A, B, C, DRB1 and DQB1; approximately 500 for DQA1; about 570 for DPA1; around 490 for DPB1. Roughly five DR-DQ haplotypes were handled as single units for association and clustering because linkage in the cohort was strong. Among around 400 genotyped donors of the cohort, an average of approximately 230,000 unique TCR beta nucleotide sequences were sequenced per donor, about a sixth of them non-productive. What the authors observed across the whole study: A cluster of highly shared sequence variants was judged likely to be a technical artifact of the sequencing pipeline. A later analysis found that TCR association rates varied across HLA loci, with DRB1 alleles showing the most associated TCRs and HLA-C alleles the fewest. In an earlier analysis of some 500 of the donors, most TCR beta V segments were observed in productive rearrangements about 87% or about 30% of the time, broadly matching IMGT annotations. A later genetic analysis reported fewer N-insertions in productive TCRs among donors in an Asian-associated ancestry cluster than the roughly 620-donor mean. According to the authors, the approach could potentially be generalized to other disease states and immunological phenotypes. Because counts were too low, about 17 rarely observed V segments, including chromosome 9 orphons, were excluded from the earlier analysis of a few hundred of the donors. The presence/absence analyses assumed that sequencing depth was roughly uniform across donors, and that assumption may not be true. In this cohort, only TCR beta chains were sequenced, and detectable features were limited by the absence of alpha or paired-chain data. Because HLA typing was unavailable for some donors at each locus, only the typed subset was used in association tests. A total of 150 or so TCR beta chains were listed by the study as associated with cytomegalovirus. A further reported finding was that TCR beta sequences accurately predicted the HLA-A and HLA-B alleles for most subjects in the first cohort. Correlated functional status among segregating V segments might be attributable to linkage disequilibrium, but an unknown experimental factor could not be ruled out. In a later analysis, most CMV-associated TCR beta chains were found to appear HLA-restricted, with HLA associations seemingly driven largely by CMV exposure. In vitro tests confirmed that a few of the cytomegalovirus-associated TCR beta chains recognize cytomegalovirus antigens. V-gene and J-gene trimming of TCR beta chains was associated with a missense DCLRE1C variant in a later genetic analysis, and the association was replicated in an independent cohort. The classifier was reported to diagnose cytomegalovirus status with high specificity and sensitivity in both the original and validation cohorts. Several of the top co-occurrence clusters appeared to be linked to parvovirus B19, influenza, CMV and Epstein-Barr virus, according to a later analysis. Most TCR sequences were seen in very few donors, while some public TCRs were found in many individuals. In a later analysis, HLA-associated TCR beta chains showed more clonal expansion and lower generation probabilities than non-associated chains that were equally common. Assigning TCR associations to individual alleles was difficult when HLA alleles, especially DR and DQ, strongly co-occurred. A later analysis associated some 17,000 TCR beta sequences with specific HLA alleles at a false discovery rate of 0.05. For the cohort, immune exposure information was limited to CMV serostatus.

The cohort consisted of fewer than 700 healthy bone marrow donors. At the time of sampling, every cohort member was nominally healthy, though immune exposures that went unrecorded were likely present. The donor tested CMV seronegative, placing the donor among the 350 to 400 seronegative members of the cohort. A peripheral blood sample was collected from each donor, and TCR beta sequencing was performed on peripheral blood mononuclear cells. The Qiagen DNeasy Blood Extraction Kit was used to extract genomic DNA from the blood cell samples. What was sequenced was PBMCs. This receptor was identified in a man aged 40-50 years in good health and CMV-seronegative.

The CDR3 sequence is CASTSTGFKNQPQHF. In nucleotide form, the sequence is TGTGCCAGTACCTCAACAGGATTCAAGAATCAGCCCCAGCATTTT. The chain joins TRBV19 to TRBJ1-5; the best D guess is TRBD1, with 5 bases matching. The germline V gene (reference sequence) gives CDR1 as LNHDA and CDR2 as SQIVND. The V end loses 7 bases and the J end loses 4 bases, and a stretch of 17 bases separates them. From the cysteine up to the phenylalanine, the CDR3 has a length of 15 residues. The DNA shown is the 45-base CDR3, in frame from base 1.